What follows are 14 T cell receptor beta chains derived from one specimen sequenced in a study of early T cells in non-severe SARS-CoV-2 infection. TCRdb fed the 5' RACE reads into MiXCR, producing one record per CDR3 protein. This sample carries roughly 83,000 distinct CDR3 sequences, 10% of them seen once, and the ten largest clones take just over 8%. The input for sequencing was whole blood, taken at baseline. These receptors all come from an adult who was a healthcare worker with PCR-confirmed SARS-CoV-2 infection or an uninfected control (not recorded which).

This clonotype was counted between two and nine times. As DNA, the CDR3 is TGTGCCAGCAGGCCCGGGACTTCCTACGAGCAGTACTTC. This encodes CASRPGTSYEQYF. V usage is TRBV28 and J usage is TRBJ2-7; possibly TRBD2 for D (6 bases). This CDR3 has 13 amino acids. CDR1 and CDR2 from the germline V gene are MDHEN and SYDVKM. V lost 6 bases and J lost 1, with 10 bases in between.

This clonotype came up many times. The rearrangement links TRBV9 to TRBJ2-3; D perhaps matches TRBD2 (6 bases). V shed 4 bases and J shed 6 bases, with 9 bases lying between them. The CDR3 is made up of 12 amino acids. CDR1 is SGDLS, CDR2 YYNGEE, per germline. The DNA for the CDR3 is TGTGCCAGCAGCTTGGGGAGGGATACGCAGTATTTT. Translating gives CASSLGRDTQYF.

This clonotype showed up many times. The chain couples TRBV4-1 to TRBJ2-7, with D perhaps matching TRBD2 (6 bases). This CDR3 is built from 13 residues. The germline V gene encodes CDR1 MGHRA and CDR2 YSYEKL. V shed 2 bases and J shed 1 base, with 6 bases lying between them. The chain's CDR3 is CASSQRESYEQYF. CDR3 nucleotides: TGCGCCAGCAGCCAACGGGAGTCCTACGAGCAGTACTTC.

The V gene is TRBV7-9, the J gene TRBJ2-1, with 7 bases lining up with TRBD2. Germline V gene lookup returns CDR1 SEHNR and CDR2 FQNEAQ (reference sequence). J gave up 8 bases and V 6 bases, and 16 bases lay outside the gene matches. CDR3 length equals 16 residues. CDR3 sequence: CASRTPFPGGRDEQFF. The DNA for the CDR3 is TGTGCCAGCAGAACCCCGTTCCCTGGCGGGAGAGATGAGCAGTTCTTC.

This clonotype was detected ten times or more. V gene TRBV28 combines with J gene TRBJ2-7; no clear D. V lost 7 bases and J lost 4, with 17 bases in between. Germline-derived CDR1 and CDR2 are MDHEN and SYDVKM. The CDR3 contains 14 residues. The CDR3 reads CASKPRVSSYEQYF. The CDR3 nucleotides read TGTGCCAGCAAACCCCGGGTCTCGTCATACGAGCAGTACTTC.

This clonotype came up a few times. The rearrangement joins TRBV4-2 to TRBJ2-7, with D unclear. Trimming shortened V by 1 base and J by 3 bases, and 7 bases separated the two germline ends. Per germline, CDR1 LGHNA and CDR2 YNFKEQ. The CDR3 contains 13 residues. CDR3 DNA sequence: TGTGCCAGCAGCCAAGGGGATAGCTACGAGCAGTACTTC. Its translation: CASSQGDSYEQYF.

Only a few counts were recorded for this clonotype. This chain joins TRBV5-1 and TRBJ2-4, with no clear D. V lost 1 base to trimming and J lost 9 bases, with 17 bases between them. The CDR3 is 15 amino acids. CDR1 and CDR2 from the germline V gene are SGHRS and YFSETQ. CDR3 DNA: TGCGCCAGCAGCTTGTTGTCAGTGGGCGGTAGCATTCAGTACTTC. Translating it yields CASSLLSVGGSIQYF. Full variable domain (missing parts from reference TRBV5-1 and TRBJ2-4): KAGVTQTPRYLIKTRGQQVTLSCSPISGHRSVSWYQQTPGQGLQFLFEYFSETQRNKGNFPGRFSGRQFSNSRSEMNVSTLELGDSALYLCASSLLSVGGSIQYFGAGTRLSVL.

This clonotype has more than one count but fewer than ten. The V call is TRBV3-1, the J call TRBJ2-7; D gene ambiguous. There are 11 residues in the CDR3. Between the trimmed V and J ends, which lost 1 base and 5 bases, there was a span of 3 bases. Germline assignment: CDR1 LGHDT and CDR2 YNNKEL (reference sequence). CDR3 in DNA: TGTGCCAGCAGCCAAGTGGACGAGCAGTACTTC. This codes for CASSQVDEQYF.

This clonotype was seen many times. This chain uses TRBV7-9 with TRBJ2-3, with 8 bases lining up with TRBD2. J gave up 1 base and V 7 bases, and 10 bases lay outside the gene matches. Germline CDR1 is SEHNR and CDR2 is FQNEAQ (reference sequence). The CDR3 runs 16 residues. The CDR3 sequence is CASTKPPGGGTDTQYF. Here the CDR3 DNA reads TGTGCCAGCACCAAGCCCCCGGGAGGGGGCACAGATACGCAGTATTTT.

The table lists this clonotype with many counts. This chain connects TRBV20-1 to TRBJ1-1; D gene unclear. The V and J ends lost 3 bases and 2 bases respectively, with 7 bases between them. This CDR3 is 12 amino acids long. Germline V gene lookup returns CDR1 DFQATT and CDR2 SNEGSKA (reference sequence). CDR3 DNA sequence: TGCAGTGCTAGCCAGGCTAACACTGAAGCTTTCTTT. Its protein is CSASQANTEAFF.

This clonotype showed up just a few times. This chain uses TRBV11-2 with TRBJ2-2, with D hard to call. The CDR3 covers 14 residues. Germline assignment: CDR1 SGHAT and CDR2 FQNNGV. V was trimmed by 4 bases and J by 3 bases, leaving 9 bases between them. CDR3: CASSYARHTGELFF. The CDR3 DNA sequence: TGTGCCAGCAGCTACGCACGCCACACCGGGGAGCTGTTTTTT.

The chain is built from TRBV12-3 or TRBV12-4 and TRBJ1-1; D call uncertain. This CDR3 comprises 12 residues. Trimming removed 6 bases at V and 4 bases at J, with 9 bases between. The CDR3 protein is CASSSRATEAFF. The CDR3 DNA reads as TGTGCCAGCAGCTCGCGGGCCACTGAAGCTTTCTTT.

This clonotype occurred many times. The chain has TRBV10-3 and TRBJ2-2, with D possibly being TRBD1 (6 bases). Between the trimmed V and J ends, which lost 4 bases and 7 bases, there was a span of 10 bases. Per germline, CDR1 ENHRY and CDR2 SYGVKD. The CDR3 has 13 amino acids. CDR3 DNA: TGTGCCATCAGTGGTACAGGGATCGGGGAGCTGTTTTTT. This translates into CAISGTGIGELFF.

The sample holds a few counts of this clonotype. The V call is TRBV18, the J call TRBJ2-6; 9 bases line up with TRBD2. The trim removed 6 bases at V and 0 bases at J, leaving 6 bases unmatched. From germline, CDR1 is KGHSH and CDR2 LQKENI. The CDR3 runs to 17 residues. This chain's CDR3 is CASSRSGRPSGANVLTF. CDR3 in DNA: TGTGCCAGCTCCAGGAGCGGGAGGCCCTCTGGGGCCAACGTCCTGACTTTC.